This entry lists 26 T cell receptor beta chains sequenced from one sample in a study of blood T cell repertoires in COVID-19 (dated by TCRdb to 2019 to 2021). Library construction relied on the immunoSEQ multiplex PCR assay. The immuneACCESS repertoire file appears here via TCRdb, limited to in-frame rearrangements. These files lack a portion of the clones; in checked studies, under half of the deficit traces to unresolved V genes, and the cause of the others is not known. This sample lists fewer than 400,000 clones; 85% to 95% were detected once. 3.5% to 5% of the sample belongs to the ten largest clones. Sample: PBMCs or T cells enriched from blood (not recorded which). These receptors were obtained from a young woman who had been exposed to COVID-19.

The chain employs TRBV21-1 and TRBJ1-5. TRBV21-1 is deemed a pseudogene. The CDR3 sequence is 16 residues long. The CDR3 DNA reads as TGTGCCAGCAGCAACTGCCCGTGCGGGAGCGAGCAGCCCCAGCATTTT. This translates into CASSNCPCGSEQPQHF.

This clone was picked up one time. The chain carries TRBV16 and TRBJ1-5; D is uncertain. Germline V gene sequence: CDR1 KGHSY, CDR2 FQNENV. The CDR3 runs 16 residues. V gave up 0 bases and J gave up 6 bases, with 15 bases separating them. The CDR3 sequence: CASSQSFSVLGQPQHF. In nucleotides, the CDR3 is TGTGCCAGCAGCCAATCGTTCAGCGTATTGGGTCAGCCCCAGCATTTT.

V is TRBV4-1 and J is TRBJ1-1; D perhaps matches TRBD1 (5 bases). The V and J ends lost 6 bases and 5 bases respectively, with 13 bases between them. CDR3 length: 13 residues. The germline gives CDR1 MGHRA, CDR2 YSYEKL. CDR3 protein: CASRGVGVTEAFF. The CDR3, as DNA: TGCGCCAGCAGAGGGGTTGGGGTTACTGAAGCTTTCTTT.

V is TRBV5-1 and J is TRBJ2-3, with 8 bases lining up with TRBD1. V dropped 5 bases and J dropped 6; count of bases not matched to a gene: 11. The V gene's germline CDR1 is SGHRS and CDR2 YFSETQ. The length of the CDR3 is 15 residues. This CDR3 is CASRSRTGSMDTQYF. CDR3 bases: TGCGCCAGCAGATCCCGGACAGGGTCGATGGATACGCAGTATTTT.

This clone was seen more than once but under ten times. The chain has TRBV7-2 and TRBJ1-2; 8 positions agree with TRBD1. The V and J ends lost 5 bases and 8 bases, in that order; junction bases with no gene match: 13. CDR3 size: 15 residues. The germline V gene encodes CDR1 SGHTA and CDR2 FQGNSA. Written as DNA, the CDR3 is TGTGCCAGCAGCCCAAAGGACAGGGAGGGTCGGGGCTACACCTTC. Protein sequence: CASSPKDREGRGYTF.

DNA for the CDR3: TGCGCCAGCAGCTTGACTGACAGGGTGAGGGGCTACACCTTC. Encoded protein: CASSLTDRVRGYTF. The chain joins TRBV5-1 to TRBJ1-2, with 7 bases that match TRBD1. The V gene's germline CDR1 is SGHRS and CDR2 YFSETQ. With V trimmed by 1 base and J by 8 bases, 8 bases remained unmatched. CDR3 length: 14 residues.

A remark on this clone: The junction departs from the called germline gene at one end, perhaps through a read error. The chain has TRBV5-4 and TRBJ1-2, with a tentative D call TRBD1 (6 bases). The CDR3 covers 14 residues. Germline-derived CDR1 and CDR2 are SGHNT and YYREEE (reference sequence). The CDR3 DNA is TGTGCCAGCAGGTTGGAGGGGGACCCCTGGGGCTACACCTTC. Its protein product is CASRLEGDPWGYTF.

This clone was detected a few times. This chain uses TRBV5-1 with TRBJ2-7, with D perhaps TRBD1 (6 bases). Germline-derived CDR1 and CDR2 are SGHRS and YFSETQ. Trimming took 4 bases from V and 4 from J, leaving 18 bases between them. CDR3 size: 15 residues. The CDR3: CASSTDRQVSYEQYF. CDR3 nucleotides: TGCGCCAGCAGCACAGACCGACAGGTATCTTACGAGCAGTACTTC.

The chain recombines TRBV20-1 with TRBJ2-1; maybe TRBD2 (5 bases). The germline V and J ends were trimmed by 3 bases and 0 bases, with 9 bases remaining between them. Germline V gene sequence: CDR1 DFQATT, CDR2 SNEGSKA (reference sequence). This CDR3 has 14 amino acids. The CDR3 region is CSASVGSSYNEQFF. CDR3 bases: TGCAGTGCTAGTGTTGGGAGCTCCTACAATGAGCAGTTCTTC.

V and J are TRBV10-3 and TRBJ1-1; 7 positions agree with TRBD1. Unmatched junction bases numbered 12, after V lost 0 bases and J lost 5 bases. In germline, CDR1 is ENHRY, CDR2 SYGVKD. The CDR3 has 17 amino acids. CDR3 amino acids: CAISESGRGQFSTEAFF. DNA for the CDR3: TGTGCCATCAGTGAGTCAGGGCGGGGACAGTTCTCGACTGAAGCTTTCTTT.

The chain couples TRBV14 to TRBJ1-1, with 8 bases that match TRBD1. Germline V CDR1 and CDR2: SGHDN, FVKESK. V shed 3 bases, J shed 1 base, and the junction held 7 bases outside the gene matches. The length of the CDR3 is 16 residues. The DNA of the CDR3 is TGTGCCAGCAGCCATCGGACAGGGCGAGGGAACACTGAAGCTTTCTTT. The encoded protein is CASSHRTGRGNTEAFF.

This clone was observed once. This chain links TRBV7-6 with TRBJ2-3; TRBD2 aligns across 9 bases. Germline V CDR1 and CDR2: SGHVS, FNYEAQ. The CDR3 extends over 13 amino acids. Unmatched junction bases numbered 6, after V lost 2 bases and J lost 12 bases. CDR3 sequence: CASSLQGTSSQYF. The CDR3 region has the DNA TGTGCCAGCAGCTTACAAGGGACTAGCAGCCAGTATTTT.

The J gene is TRBJ2-2, the V gene TRBV30, with D perhaps TRBD1 (6 bases). This CDR3 spans 15 amino acids. Germline V gives CDR1 GTSNPN, CDR2 SVGIG (reference sequence). With 5 bases removed from V and 1 base from J, the gap between germline ends came to 14 bases. CDR3 bases: TGTGCCTGGGTCCCGGGACAATTGAACACCGGGGAGCTGTTTTTT. Translating it yields CAWVPGQLNTGELFF.

This chain connects TRBV19 to TRBJ1-2; no clear D. V gave up 4 bases and J gave up 0 bases, with 9 bases separating them. The CDR3 sequence is 14 residues long. Germline V gene sequence: CDR1 LNHDA, CDR2 SQIVND (reference sequence). The CDR3 protein is CASSRAPPNYGYTF. The DNA for the CDR3 is TGTGCCAGTAGTAGGGCACCTCCTAACTATGGCTACACCTTC.

This chain connects TRBV27 to TRBJ2-3; TRBD2 might be the D (6 bases). This CDR3 is 15 amino acids long. V was cut by 4 bases and J by 2 bases, with 13 bases left in between. Germline V CDR1 and CDR2: MNHEY, SMNVEV (reference sequence). The chain's CDR3 is CASSSKRAYTDTQYF. CDR3 nucleotides: TGTGCCAGCAGTTCTAAGCGGGCGTACACAGATACGCAGTATTTT.

Note on this clone: In the same sample, other DNA sequences code for this CDR3. The rearrangement links TRBV18 to TRBJ1-3; 7 bases agree with TRBD1. Looked up from germline, CDR1 is KGHSH and CDR2 is LQKENI. The CDR3 has 15 amino acids. The junction had 5 bases not matched to a gene; V was cut back by 6 bases and J by 0 bases. DNA of the CDR3: TGTGCCAGCTCTCCCGGGACAGCCTCTGGAAACACCATATATTTT. Translated, it gives CASSPGTASGNTIYF.

The genes are TRBV4-3 and TRBJ2-7, with D possibly TRBD1 on 6 matching bases. The germline gives CDR1 LGHNA, CDR2 YSLEER. There are 14 residues in the CDR3. V was pared by 5 bases and J by 5 bases, with 16 bases between. The CDR3 nucleotides read TGCGCCAGCAGCTTACAGGGTTTTCGCAACGAGCAGTACTTC. This sequence encodes CASSLQGFRNEQYF.

The chain links TRBV29-1 to TRBJ2-2, with D uncertain. The CDR3 is 11 amino acids. CDR1 SQVTM and CDR2 ANQGSEA come from the germline V gene. Trimming stripped 4 bases from V and 6 bases from J, with 6 bases between. CDR3 amino acids: CSVVGAGELFF. The CDR3 DNA is TGCAGCGTTGTCGGAGCCGGGGAGCTGTTTTTT.

This chain joins TRBV6-6 and TRBJ1-2, with 7 bases aligning to TRBD1. The V gene's germline CDR1 is MNHNY and CDR2 SVGAGI (reference sequence). The trim removed 5 bases at V and 3 bases at J, leaving 6 bases unmatched. The CDR3 is made up of 14 amino acids. In nucleotides, the CDR3 is TGTGCCAGCAGTACACACGACAGGGACTATGGCTACACCTTC. Translating it yields CASSTHDRDYGYTF.

In its sample, this clone was seen once. Other DNA sequences in the sample encode the same CDR3. The genes are TRBV5-1 and TRBJ2-7, with 7 bases lining up with TRBD1. CDR1 is SGHRS, CDR2 YFSETQ, per germline. With 0 bases clipped from V and 2 bases from J, the junction kept 2 bases outside the gene matches. The CDR3 spans 14 residues. The CDR3 loop reads CASSLGTGAYEQYF. Written as DNA, the CDR3 is TGCGCCAGCAGCTTGGGGACAGGCGCCTACGAGCAGTACTTC.

The rearrangement links TRBV28 to TRBJ1-1; D might be TRBD1 (5 bases). Germline V gene data show CDR1 as MDHEN and CDR2 as SYDVKM. V was clipped by 6 bases and J by 2 bases, with 13 bases between them. This CDR3 is built from 14 residues. The CDR3 DNA reads TGTGCCAGCAGCTCCGGGACTGCTAACACTGAAGCTTTCTTT. Encoded protein: CASSSGTANTEAFF.

CDR3 region: CASSKANRGCDITEAFF. The CDR3 nucleotides are TGTGCCAGCAGCAAAGCAAACAGGGGGTGTGATATCACTGAAGCTTTCTTT. The V call is TRBV21-1, the J call TRBJ1-1; the table calls TRBD1, which could not be checked here. TRBV21-1 is a known pseudogene. CDR3 length equals 17 residues.

The gene calls are TRBV19 and TRBJ1-1, with 9 bases lining up with TRBD1. The CDR3 is made up of 13 amino acids. The V gene's germline CDR1 is LNHDA and CDR2 SQIVND (reference sequence). Unmatched junction bases numbered 3, after V lost 6 bases and J lost 4 bases. The CDR3 spells CASRTGQGTEAFF. In nucleotides, the CDR3 is TGTGCCAGTAGGACGGGACAGGGCACTGAAGCTTTCTTT.

The chain has TRBV3-1 (or the pseudogene TRBV3-2) and TRBJ1-2; D gene unclear. The CDR3 covers 12 residues. The germline gives CDR1 LGHDT, CDR2 YNNKEL (reference sequence). V lost 1 base, J lost 6 bases, and 6 bases lay in between. The CDR3 nucleotides are TGTGCCAGCAGCCAAGGCGTGAATGGCTACACCTTC. It encodes CASSQGVNGYTF.

The chain has TRBV7-6 and TRBJ2-2, with unresolved D. This CDR3 spans 13 amino acids. The germline CDR1 and CDR2 sequences are SGHVS and FNYEAQ. The ends were cut back, 5 bases at V and 6 bases at J, with 10 bases in the middle. The CDR3 nucleotides read TGTGCCAGCAGCCCCCCGATAGCCGGGGAGCTGTTTTTT. It yields the protein CASSPPIAGELFF.

The chain employs TRBV29-1 and TRBJ1-2; 8 bases line up with TRBD1. CDR1 and CDR2 from the germline V gene are SQVTM and ANQGSEA. J was trimmed by 3 bases and V by 0 bases; bases with no gene match: 3. The CDR3 covers 14 residues. CDR3 DNA: TGCAGCGTTGAAGAGGGACAGGAAGACTATGGCTACACCTTC. Translated, it gives CSVEEGQEDYGYTF. Combining the CDR3 with reference TRBV29-1 and TRBJ1-2 gives the whole variable domain SAVISQKPSRDICQRGTSLTIQCQVDSQVTMMFWYRQQPGQSLTLIATANQGSEATYESGFVIDKFPISRPNLTFSTLTVSNMSPEDSSIYLCSVEEGQEDYGYTFGSGTRLTVV.